This T cell receptor beta chain was recovered during a study of blood T cell repertoires in COVID-19. Study as a whole: Researchers got acute and convalescent COVID-19 samples from the United States, Italy and Spain. PBMCs, B-cell-depleted T cells, or T cells were the source of the cDNA or gDNA that made up the material.

Source study methods: Amplification of reference gene primers was used by the study to estimate nucleated cell counts. Repertoires were generated with immunoSEQ multiplex PCR, while TCRdb's copy carries only in-frame clones and drops some. That table supplies the V and J calls and clone size; D and trimming were determined from the DNA. The sample lists fewer than 250,000 clones; 80% to 90% were seen once. This CDR3 spans 14 amino acids. CDR1 and CDR2 from the germline V gene are LNHDA and SQIVND (reference sequence). J gave up 6 bases and V 6 bases, and 7 bases lay outside the gene matches. The clonotype comes from a man aged 50 to 59 with active or convalescent COVID-19. The rearrangement joins TRBV19 to TRBJ1-4; 7 bases match TRBD1. The sequenced sample consisted of peripheral blood. Written as DNA, the CDR3 is TGTGCCAGTAGCGCCGACAGGGATGATGAAAAACTGTTTTTT. Encoded protein: CASSADRDDEKLFF. Based on the CDR3 plus reference TRBV19 and TRBJ1-4, the full variable domain is DGGITQSPKYLFRKEGQNVTLSCEQNLNHDAMYWYRQDPGQGLRLIYYSQIVNDFQKGDIAEGYSVSREKKESFPLTVTSAQKNPTAFYLCASSADRDDEKLFFGSGTQLSVL.